This TCR beta chain came from a study of blood T cell repertoires in COVID-19. Here immunoSEQ multiplex PCR was the method, and the copy in TCRdb shows in-frame clones only, minus some. The top ten hold 5% to 6.5% of the sample, which has approximately 180,000 clones, 85% to 90% seen once. With 7 bases clipped from V and 4 bases from J, the junction kept 11 bases outside the gene matches. The CDR3 loop spans 15 amino acids. The germline gives CDR1 MDHEN, CDR2 SYDVKM. The sequence came from a man in his forties or fifties with active or convalescent COVID-19. The specimen was peripheral blood. The chain uses TRBV28 and TRBJ1-1; 8 nucleotides line up with TRBD1. The CDR3 coding sequence is TGTGCCAGCATTACGACAGGGGTAGGGGGCACTGAAGCTTTCTTT. It codes for CASITTGVGGTEAFF.